This TCR beta chain was found in a study of T-cell memory formation after mild COVID-19. This clonotype was seen only a few times. The germline V gene has CDR1 SGHTA and CDR2 FQGNSA. The CDR3 loop spans 16 amino acids. After removal of 5 bases from V and 4 bases from J, the junction contained 7 bases not matched to a gene. TCRdb fed the 5' RACE reads into MiXCR, producing one record per CDR3 protein. The sample gives a few hundred thousand distinct CDR3 sequences, about 15% of which show up once; 20% to 25% is in the top ten. The TCR originated in a man younger than 35 who had mild COVID-19 (a few samples of this study predate the infection). Cell type and time point are not known. The sequenced sample was PBMCs or a T cell subset sorted from them (not recorded which). The chain has TRBV7-2 and TRBJ2-3; 12 nucleotides align to TRBD2. The CDR3 here is CASSQTSGGFSDTQYF. The CDR3 DNA follows: TGTGCCAGCAGCCAGACTAGCGGGGGATTCTCAGATACGCAGTATTTT.